This T cell receptor beta chain was sequenced in a study of T-cell reconstitution after alpha-beta-depleted transplantation in children. Germline V lookup: CDR1 MNHEY, CDR2 SVGAGI. V was shortened by 3 bases and J by 4 bases, with 19 bases between the two germline ends. There are 17 residues in the CDR3. Study results and caveats: There were reportedly several hundred expanded graft clones from which alpha-beta T cells came about two months after transplant. Some patients' high day-60 TCRbeta diversity was attributed to recipient cells surviving conditioning. By one year post-transplant, T-cell counts and diversity largely arose from T cells that were newly produced.

This clonotype showed up many times. Its antigen is not identified. Preparation of the TCRbeta library used unique molecular identifiers. In TCRdb, the PCR reads were re-called with MiXCR into one record per CDR3 protein. The data show some 15,000 distinct CDR3 sequences, with roughly 4.7% seen just once and 6.9% held by the top ten. This specimen was PBMCs, taken before TCRalphabeta/CD19-depleted stem cell transplant. V is TRBV6-5 and J is TRBJ1-3; D is unclear. This receptor was obtained from a boy younger than 18 with acute lymphoblastic leukemia, due to receive a stem cell transplant. CDR3 amino acids: CASSYLWVTSAGNTIYF. CDR3 nucleotides: TGTGCCAGCAGTTATTTATGGGTTACCTCGGCGGGAAACACCATATATTTT.